A single sample is the source of the 19 T cell receptor beta chains below, sequenced in a study of T cell changes during pregnancy in multiple sclerosis. Produced via immunoSEQ multiplex PCR; TCRdb's table is partial and in-frame only. This sample carries approximately 41,000 clones, approximately 91% of them seen once, and the ten largest clones take roughly 1.4%. The sequenced sample consisted of PBMCs (not recorded whether the cells were cultured). These receptor sequences come from a female donor with multiple sclerosis, enrolled in a pregnancy study.

This chain joins TRBV7-9 and TRBJ2-2; D ambiguous. Germline lookup yields CDR1 SEHNR and CDR2 FQNEAQ (reference sequence). CDR3 length equals 13 residues. V was trimmed by 5 bases and J by 6 bases, leaving 10 bases between them. CDR3 DNA sequence: TGTGCCAGCAGCCGAGGACCCTCCGGGGAGCTGTTTTTT. As protein: CASSRGPSGELFF.

The chain couples TRBV4-1 to TRBJ1-4; possible D gene TRBD1, 5 bases. The V gene lost 6 bases and the J gene lost 6 bases, with 11 bases spanning the gap. Germline CDR1 and CDR2: MGHRA and YSYEKL. The CDR3 length is 13 residues. CDR3 bases: TGCGCCAGCAGATCGGGGCCGGATGAAAAACTGTTTTTT. Its translation is CASRSGPDEKLFF.

The chain is built from TRBV7-2 and TRBJ2-3, with D uncertain. V dropped 1 base and J dropped 1 base, with 6 bases sitting between them. Germline V gene sequence: CDR1 SGHTA, CDR2 FQGNSA. The CDR3 loop spans 14 amino acids. The DNA for the CDR3 is TGTGCCAGCAGCTTAGGACGGGGCACAGATACGCAGTATTTT. This sequence encodes CASSLGRGTDTQYF.

The CDR3 DNA sequence: TGCGCCAGCAGCCATGGGACGGGGACAGTTAACACTGAAGCTTTCTTT. It translates to CASSHGTGTVNTEAFF. The chain employs TRBV5-1 and TRBJ1-1, with TRBD1 identical over 7 bases. Germline assignment: CDR1 SGHRS and CDR2 YFSETQ. This CDR3 region has 16 residues. The V segment lost 4 bases and the J segment 2 bases; nucleotides outside the gene matches: 11.

This chain connects TRBV2 to TRBJ1-2; the D is unclear. Germline CDR1 SNHLY, CDR2 FYNNEI. Trimming took off 7 bases at V and 2 bases at J, with 8 bases between the two ends. The length of the CDR3 is 12 residues. As DNA, the CDR3 is TGTGCCAGCAATCCAGCGAACTATGGCTACACCTTC. It yields the protein CASNPANYGYTF.

This clone showed up just once. The chain uses TRBV19 and TRBJ2-5, with a tentative D call TRBD2 (6 bases). CDR1 and CDR2 (germline): LNHDA, SQIVND (reference sequence). V lost 5 bases, J lost 7 bases, and 17 bases lay in between. This CDR3 spans 14 amino acids. CDR3 nucleotide sequence: TGTGCCAGTAGTGCGGGGCACGGTGGGGGGACCCAGTACTTC. Protein sequence: CASSAGHGGGTQYF.

The CDR3 sequence is CASSLLTRNEQFF. In DNA, the CDR3 is TGCGCCAGCAGCTTACTAACTCGGAATGAGCAGTTCTTC. This sequence joins TRBV4-1 and TRBJ2-1, with D hard to call. Deletions cut 5 bases from V and 7 bases from J, with 12 bases between. This CDR3 is 13 amino acids long. Per germline, CDR1 MGHRA and CDR2 YSYEKL.

This clone showed up just a few times. V and J are TRBV5-1 and TRBJ2-5; D might be TRBD1 or TRBD2, each matching 5 bases. This CDR3 comprises 16 residues. V lost 0 bases and J lost 3, with 15 bases in between. CDR1 is SGHRS and CDR2 is YFSETQ in the germline V gene. The chain's CDR3 is CASSLAGEGSKETQYF. The CDR3 nucleotides are TGCGCCAGCAGCTTGGCGGGTGAGGGGTCAAAAGAGACCCAGTACTTC.

The CDR3 DNA follows: TGTGCCAGTAGTACCCCTTCTGACAGGGGGCGGTTTATGAACACTGAAGCTTTCTTT. It codes for CASSTPSDRGRFMNTEAFF. The chain carries TRBV19 and TRBJ1-1; 10 bases are a match to TRBD1. The V segment lost 4 bases and the J segment 0 bases; nucleotides outside the gene matches: 14. The germline gives CDR1 LNHDA, CDR2 SQIVND (reference sequence). The CDR3 has 19 residues.

J is TRBJ2-1 and V is TRBV9, with 9 bases lining up with TRBD2. CDR3 size: 14 residues. V dropped 2 bases and J dropped 10; count of bases not matched to a gene: 7. Germline V gene lookup returns CDR1 SGDLS and CDR2 YYNGEE. CDR3 protein: CASSVALAGSEQFF. For the CDR3, the DNA is TGTGCCAGCAGCGTGGCGCTAGCGGGATCAGAGCAGTTCTTC.

J is TRBJ1-5 and V is TRBV23-1; 11 nucleotides agree with TRBD1. TRBV23-1 is an ORF, and what it does is uncertain. The CDR3 is 16 residues long. V lost 0 bases to trimming and J lost 7 bases; unmatched junction nucleotides: 5. The CDR3 loop is CASSQSGQGEFQPQHF. CDR3 nucleotides: TGCGCCAGCAGTCAATCGGGACAGGGGGAATTCCAGCCCCAGCATTTT.

The rearrangement uses TRBV14 and TRBJ2-1; D is uncertain. Trimming took off 1 base at V and 3 bases at J, with 10 bases between the two ends. The CDR3 consists of 15 residues. Germline lookup yields CDR1 SGHDN and CDR2 FVKESK. CDR3 residues: CASSQAAVNYNEQFF. CDR3 DNA: TGTGCCAGCAGCCAAGCGGCGGTTAACTACAATGAGCAGTTCTTC.

The chain recombines TRBV28 with TRBJ1-5, with D possibly TRBD1 on 5 matching bases. CDR1 MDHEN and CDR2 SYDVKM come from the germline V gene. Trimming left V 3 bases short and J 2 bases short, with 20 bases between. The CDR3 extends over 18 amino acids. In DNA, the CDR3 is TGTGCCAGCAGTTTCAACAGGATAAGAGGTTTGGGCAATCAGCCCCAGCATTTT. It specifies CASSFNRIRGLGNQPQHF.

This chain connects TRBV27 to TRBJ2-3; TRBD2 matches at 8 bases. The CDR3 contains 15 residues. From germline, CDR1 is MNHEY and CDR2 SMNVEV (reference sequence). V trimming: 3 bases; J trimming: 2 bases; junction bases outside the gene matches: 4. CDR3 DNA sequence: TGTGCCAGCAGTTTGGGACTAGAGACCACAGATACGCAGTATTTT. Protein sequence: CASSLGLETTDTQYF.

J is TRBJ1-2 and V is TRBV6-1; D gene uncertain. Germline-derived CDR1 and CDR2 are MNHNS and SASEGT. The CDR3 contains 14 residues. V was trimmed by 5 bases and J by 2 bases, leaving 12 bases between them. CDR3 coding DNA: TGTGCCAGCAGTTCCCGAGTAGAAAACTATGGCTACACCTTC. Amino acids: CASSSRVENYGYTF.

The chain couples TRBV19 to TRBJ1-2; D not resolved. CDR1 and CDR2 from the germline V gene are LNHDA and SQIVND (reference sequence). The CDR3 totals 13 residues. V gave up 5 bases and J gave up 0 bases, with 7 bases separating them. The CDR3 sequence: CASSRAANYGYTF. CDR3 sequence (DNA): TGTGCCAGTAGTCGGGCAGCTAACTATGGCTACACCTTC.

The genes are TRBV19 and TRBJ1-5; a weak D match, TRBD1 (5 bases). The V end lost 10 bases, the J end lost 5 bases, and 15 bases lay between the germline ends. The CDR3 contains 13 residues. The germline CDR1 and CDR2 sequences are LNHDA and SQIVND (reference sequence). CDR3 loop: CATATGDHQPQHF. The CDR3 region has the DNA TGTGCCACCGCAACAGGTGACCATCAGCCCCAGCATTTT.

The genes are TRBV5-1 and TRBJ1-5; no clear D. The CDR3 has 15 residues. V lost 4 bases, J lost 1 base, and 12 bases lay in between. Germline values: CDR1 SGHRS, CDR2 YFSETQ. CDR3 in amino acids: CASSVGIGSNQPQHF. CDR3 bases: TGCGCCAGCAGCGTAGGTATTGGGAGCAATCAGCCCCAGCATTTT.

This chain joins TRBV5-1 and TRBJ2-3; D gene ambiguous. Trimming removed 3 bases from V and 1 base from J, with 9 bases in between. From germline, CDR1 is SGHRS and CDR2 YFSETQ. The CDR3 is made up of 14 amino acids. CDR3: CASSSEPGTDTQYF. As DNA, the CDR3 is TGCGCCAGCAGCTCCGAACCTGGCACAGATACGCAGTATTTT.